These T cell receptor beta chains were read from a single sample in a study of T cell repertoires in cytomegalovirus infection. For these TCRs, the target antigens are not known. From the reads, TCRdb called clonotypes with MiXCR, one entry per CDR3 protein. The sample has about 900,000 distinct CDR3 sequences, approximately 32% seen once. Sequences were derived from cultured CD8+ T cells from PBMCs, sampled from culture after CMV antigen stimulation. The receptors stem from a human donor in good health (CMV status not recorded). Some clones in this sample may be carry-over from other donors' samples. Each CDR3 is given with its conserved first and last residue. The order of the fields is CDR3 protein, clone size, CDR3 length, V gene, J gene. Rows may omit the clone size; those that give it use once, few, many or a size class.

CDR3 protein: CASGTPASGGAYEQFF; clone size: NA; CDR3 length: 16; V gene: TRBV19; J gene: TRBJ2-1
CDR3 protein: CASSPFGALNQPQHF; clone size: few; CDR3 length: 15; V gene: TRBV7-2; J gene: TRBJ1-5
CDR3 protein: CASSLPVGLSTSETQYF; clone size: NA; CDR3 length: 17; V gene: TRBV5-6; J gene: TRBJ2-5
CDR3 protein: CATGPPTEAFF; clone size: few; CDR3 length: 11; V gene: TRBV7-9; J gene: TRBJ1-1
CDR3 protein: CASSPGTGMEAKFEQYF; clone size: NA; CDR3 length: 17; V gene: TRBV18; J gene: TRBJ2-7
CDR3 protein: CASSLNRVGNTGELFF; clone size: few; CDR3 length: 16; V gene: TRBV7-2; J gene: TRBJ2-2
CDR3 protein: CASVMGGAEAFF; clone size: NA; CDR3 length: 12; V gene: TRBV2; J gene: TRBJ1-1
CDR3 protein: CASSARRHRGPDQPQHF; clone size: few; CDR3 length: 17; V gene: TRBV13; J gene: TRBJ1-5
CDR3 protein: CASSQKHPAEQYF; clone size: NA; CDR3 length: 13; V gene: TRBV14; J gene: TRBJ2-7
CDR3 protein: CASSLPSPEAFF; clone size: many; CDR3 length: 12; V gene: TRBV7-2; J gene: TRBJ1-1
CDR3 protein: CASSQDSGRVTGNTIYF; clone size: NA; CDR3 length: 17; V gene: TRBV4-1; J gene: TRBJ1-3
CDR3 protein: CATSGEADTGELFF; clone size: NA; CDR3 length: 14; V gene: TRBV27; J gene: TRBJ2-2
CDR3 protein: CASSLFQASSYNSPLHF; clone size: many; CDR3 length: 17; V gene: TRBV7-6; J gene: TRBJ1-6
CDR3 protein: CASSRSGNTGELFF; clone size: NA; CDR3 length: 14; V gene: TRBV6-2/TRBV6-3; J gene: TRBJ2-2
CDR3 protein: CASSIGDSGVVPLHF; clone size: NA; CDR3 length: 15; V gene: TRBV7-6; J gene: TRBJ1-6
CDR3 protein: CASSLSWGKPQHF; clone size: NA; CDR3 length: 13; V gene: TRBV27; J gene: TRBJ1-5
CDR3 protein: CASSATVTNNEQFF; clone size: once; CDR3 length: 14; V gene: TRBV19; J gene: TRBJ2-1
CDR3 protein: CAIREGVGYGYTF; clone size: NA; CDR3 length: 13; V gene: TRBV10-3; J gene: TRBJ1-2
CDR3 protein: CASSSKGTLNTEAFF; clone size: NA; CDR3 length: 15; V gene: TRBV7-6; J gene: TRBJ1-1
CDR3 protein: CASSGRQGNQPQHF; clone size: few; CDR3 length: 14; V gene: TRBV6-1; J gene: TRBJ1-5
CDR3 protein: CASSPYRGRRLDEKLFF; clone size: few; CDR3 length: 17; V gene: TRBV27; J gene: TRBJ1-4
CDR3 protein: CASSMGTVDSGANVLTF; clone size: NA; CDR3 length: 17; V gene: TRBV19; J gene: TRBJ2-6
CDR3 protein: CSARPTSGGLTGELFF; clone size: few; CDR3 length: 16; V gene: TRBV20-1; J gene: TRBJ2-2
CDR3 protein: CASSYDPIYQPQHF; clone size: NA; CDR3 length: 14; V gene: TRBV6-2/TRBV6-3; J gene: TRBJ1-5
CDR3 protein: CASSFGQKTNEKLFF; clone size: few; CDR3 length: 15; V gene: TRBV12-3/TRBV12-4; J gene: TRBJ1-4
CDR3 protein: CASSLTSGRRFGTDTQYF; clone size: NA; CDR3 length: 18; V gene: TRBV5-1; J gene: TRBJ2-3
CDR3 protein: CSAREGLSNQPQHF; clone size: NA; CDR3 length: 14; V gene: TRBV20-1; J gene: TRBJ1-5
CDR3 protein: CASSVDGSLDNEQFF; clone size: many; CDR3 length: 15; V gene: TRBV9; J gene: TRBJ2-1
CDR3 protein: CASSYSSQASNEKLFF; clone size: few; CDR3 length: 16; V gene: TRBV6-2/TRBV6-3; J gene: TRBJ1-4
CDR3 protein: CASSRGTGRADQPQHF; clone size: NA; CDR3 length: 16; V gene: TRBV11-2; J gene: TRBJ1-5
CDR3 protein: CASSHGTGYSNQPQHF; clone size: NA; CDR3 length: 16; V gene: TRBV4-1; J gene: TRBJ1-5
CDR3 protein: CASSLESRQVNYGYTF; clone size: NA; CDR3 length: 16; V gene: TRBV7-9; J gene: TRBJ1-2
CDR3 protein: CASSLVPLNTEAFF; clone size: many; CDR3 length: 14; V gene: TRBV7-8; J gene: TRBJ1-1
CDR3 protein: CASSPVGGGDPTQYF; clone size: many; CDR3 length: 15; V gene: TRBV7-2; J gene: TRBJ2-3
CDR3 protein: CASTALGEGNEKLFF; clone size: many; CDR3 length: 15; V gene: TRBV6-5; J gene: TRBJ1-4
CDR3 protein: CASTEQGNTQETQYF; clone size: many; CDR3 length: 15; V gene: TRBV7-2; J gene: TRBJ2-5
CDR3 protein: CATRPGTDTQYF; clone size: NA; CDR3 length: 12; V gene: TRBV6-2/TRBV6-3; J gene: TRBJ2-3
CDR3 protein: CAIREELSGNTIYF; clone size: NA; CDR3 length: 14; V gene: TRBV10-3; J gene: TRBJ1-3
CDR3 protein: CASSTWTGSSTDTQYF; clone size: few; CDR3 length: 16; V gene: TRBV19; J gene: TRBJ2-3
CDR3 protein: CASSLSSPRNEQFF; clone size: few; CDR3 length: 14; V gene: TRBV27; J gene: TRBJ2-1
CDR3 protein: CSASKREVAEAFF; clone size: NA; CDR3 length: 13; V gene: TRBV20-1; J gene: TRBJ1-1
CDR3 protein: CATSDYQRGRIQETQYF; clone size: NA; CDR3 length: 17; V gene: TRBV24-1; J gene: TRBJ2-5
CDR3 protein: CASSLHPAGSNTGELFF; clone size: few; CDR3 length: 17; V gene: TRBV6-6; J gene: TRBJ2-2
CDR3 protein: CASSADRRTGIGDNSPLHF; clone size: many; CDR3 length: 19; V gene: TRBV12-3/TRBV12-4; J gene: TRBJ1-6
CDR3 protein: CASSLSEGYEQFF; clone size: few; CDR3 length: 13; V gene: TRBV27; J gene: TRBJ2-1
CDR3 protein: CASSGGLPSYNEQFF; clone size: NA; CDR3 length: 15; V gene: TRBV27; J gene: TRBJ2-1
CDR3 protein: CASSPLGNSPLHF; clone size: many; CDR3 length: 13; V gene: TRBV7-6; J gene: TRBJ1-6
CDR3 protein: CASSVGGSLMNTEAFF; clone size: few; CDR3 length: 16; V gene: TRBV9; J gene: TRBJ1-1
CDR3 protein: CASSEVSGGDYEQYF; clone size: NA; CDR3 length: 15; V gene: TRBV10-1; J gene: TRBJ2-7
CDR3 protein: CASSFIAGGPSETQYF; clone size: NA; CDR3 length: 16; V gene: TRBV7-9; J gene: TRBJ2-5
CDR3 protein: CSVSGTPNSNQPQHF; clone size: few; CDR3 length: 15; V gene: TRBV29-1; J gene: TRBJ1-5
CDR3 protein: CASTLPSRGDNQPQHF; clone size: NA; CDR3 length: 16; V gene: TRBV7-9; J gene: TRBJ1-5
CDR3 protein: CASSYSRGVSSYNEQFF; clone size: many; CDR3 length: 17; V gene: TRBV6-6; J gene: TRBJ2-1
CDR3 protein: CASSSPRERIDNEQFF; clone size: NA; CDR3 length: 16; V gene: TRBV7-2; J gene: TRBJ2-1